Shown below are 8 T cell receptor beta chains from a single sample sequenced in a study of blood T cell repertoires in COVID-19. The data were produced by immunoSEQ multiplex PCR, yet TCRdb's version contains in-frame clones alone and is incomplete. Among about 98,000 clones listed, less than 85% were seen once. The material sequenced was peripheral blood. The source is a man between 65 and 85 years old with active or convalescent COVID-19.

V is TRBV5-1 and J is TRBJ2-1; 7 nucleotides align to TRBD2. The CDR3 contains 13 residues. V lost 5 bases and J lost 1; bases outside the gene matches: 0. CDR1 SGHRS and CDR2 YFSETQ come from the germline V gene. This CDR3 is CASRAGSYNEQFF. In DNA form, the CDR3 reads TGCGCCAGCAGAGCGGGGTCCTACAATGAGCAGTTCTTC.

The genes are TRBV7-8 and TRBJ1-4, with TRBD1 identical over 11 bases. Trimming cost V 4 bases and J 6 bases; bases outside gene matches: 7. The V gene's germline CDR1 is SGHVS and CDR2 FQNEAQ. This CDR3 spans 16 amino acids. In DNA form, the CDR3 reads TGTGCCAGCAGCTACCGGGACAGGGGGTTAGATGAAAAACTGTTTTTT. Translating gives CASSYRDRGLDEKLFF.

The chain links TRBV6-2 or TRBV6-3 to TRBJ1-1; TRBD1 agrees at 10 bases. The CDR3 runs to 15 residues. Trimming cost V 2 bases and J 10 bases; bases outside gene matches: 10. Looked up from germline, CDR1 is MNHEY and CDR2 is SVGEGT. The CDR3 sequence: CASSYPGQGIEGAFF. The CDR3 DNA is TGTGCCAGCAGTTACCCGGGACAGGGGATAGAGGGAGCTTTCTTT.

This sequence joins TRBV11-2 and TRBJ2-7; maybe TRBD1 (5 bases). Looked up from germline, CDR1 is SGHAT and CDR2 is FQNNGV. V lost 4 bases, J lost 2 bases, and 15 bases lay in between. The CDR3 totals 15 residues. The CDR3 spells CASSSAGAPTYEQYF. The CDR3 region has the DNA TGTGCCAGCAGCTCAGCTGGGGCCCCTACCTACGAGCAGTACTTC.

The V gene is TRBV4-2, the J gene TRBJ1-2; D is possibly TRBD1 (5 bases). Germline CDR1 reads LGHNA; CDR2 reads YNFKEQ. This CDR3 is 16 amino acids long. The V gene lost 3 bases and the J gene lost 6 bases, with 20 bases spanning the gap. The CDR3 nucleotides read TGTGCCAGCAGCCACCCTGGAGCAGGGAATGAGGATGGCTACACCTTC. It codes for CASSHPGAGNEDGYTF.

The chain recombines TRBV6-5 with TRBJ2-2; tentative D call: TRBD1 (5 bases). The germline gives CDR1 MNHEY, CDR2 SVGAGI. V was pared by 6 bases and J by 7 bases, with 9 bases between. CDR3 length: 12 residues. CDR3 in amino acids: CASSRVGGELFF. DNA for the CDR3: TGTGCCAGCAGCAGGGTGGGCGGGGAGCTGTTTTTT.

V gene TRBV5-8 combines with J gene TRBJ2-7, with 13 nucleotides matching TRBD2. With 4 bases clipped from V and 0 bases from J, the junction kept 4 bases outside the gene matches. Looked up from germline, CDR1 is SGHTS and CDR2 is YDEGEE. This CDR3 has 16 residues. The CDR3: CASSKRTSGGSYEQYF. CDR3 in DNA: TGTGCCAGCAGCAAGCGGACTAGCGGGGGCTCCTACGAGCAGTACTTC.

This clone came up a few times. J is TRBJ1-2 and V is TRBV6-5; D is unclear. The CDR3 runs 13 residues. The germline gives CDR1 MNHEY, CDR2 SVGAGI. Trimming took 7 bases from V and 4 from J, leaving 13 bases between them. The CDR3 here is CASIAPGTYGYTF. CDR3 DNA: TGTGCCAGCATCGCACCGGGAACCTATGGCTACACCTTC.